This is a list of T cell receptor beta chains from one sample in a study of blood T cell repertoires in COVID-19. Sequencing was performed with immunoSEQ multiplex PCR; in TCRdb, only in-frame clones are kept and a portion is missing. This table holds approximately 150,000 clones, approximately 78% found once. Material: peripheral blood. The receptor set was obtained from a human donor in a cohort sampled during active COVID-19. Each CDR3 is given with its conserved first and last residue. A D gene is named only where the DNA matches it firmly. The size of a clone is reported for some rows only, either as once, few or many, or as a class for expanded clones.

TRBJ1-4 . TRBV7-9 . TGTGCCAGCAGCTTAACCCAGGGGAATGAAAAACTGTTTTTT CASSLTQGNEKLFF
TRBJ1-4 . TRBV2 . TGTGCCAGCAGTGATACGGGGGGCACTAATGAAAAACTGTTTTTT CASSDTGGTNEKLFF
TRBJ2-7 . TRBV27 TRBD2 TGTGCCAGCAGTTTTTCTAGCGGGGCCTACGAGCAGTACTTC CASSFSSGAYEQYF
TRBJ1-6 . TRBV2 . TGTGCCAGCAGGGATAAGAGGGCTTCACCCCTCCACTTT CASRDKRASPLHF
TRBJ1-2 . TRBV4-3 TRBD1 TGCGCCAGCAGCCAACAGTGGGACAGGGCAACAGGCTACACCTTC CASSQQWDRATGYTF
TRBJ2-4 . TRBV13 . TGTGCCAGCAGCCCCTTGGGGGGCAAAAACATTCAGTACTTC CASSPLGGKNIQYF
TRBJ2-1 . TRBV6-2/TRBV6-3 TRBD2 TGTGCCAGCAGTTACTCGACTGGACTAGCGGGTTCCGAGCAGTTCTTC CASSYSTGLAGSEQFF
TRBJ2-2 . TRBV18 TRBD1 TGTGCCAGCTCTCACCGGGACAGACTCACCGGGGAGCTGTTTTTT CASSHRDRLTGELFF
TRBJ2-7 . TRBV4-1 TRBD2 TGCGCCAGCAGCCAATCCCGAGGGACTAGCGGCCACGAGCAGTACTTC CASSQSRGTSGHEQYF
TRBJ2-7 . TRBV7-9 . TGTGCCAGCAGCTTAGAACTCAAGCCCTACGAGCAGTACTTC CASSLELKPYEQYF
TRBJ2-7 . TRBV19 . TGTGCCAGCTGGCGGAAGACGCGTGTTTACGAGCAGTACTTC CASWRKTRVYEQYF
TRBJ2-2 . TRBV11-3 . TGTGCCAGCAGCTTAGATGCCAGGGGAAACACCGGGGAGCTGTTTTTT CASSLDARGNTGELFF
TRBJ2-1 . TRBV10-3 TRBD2 TGTGCCATCGCTCTAGCGGGAGCGGGTGAGCAGTTCTTC CAIALAGAGEQFF
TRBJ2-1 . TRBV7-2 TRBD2 TGTGCCAGCAGACATCCAGGGACTAGCGGAAAGAGGGCCCCGTTCTTC CASRHPGTSGKRAPFF
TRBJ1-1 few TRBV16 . TGTGCCAGCAGCCCGGATGACCGGGTGAACACTGAAGCTTTCTTT CASSPDDRVNTEAFF
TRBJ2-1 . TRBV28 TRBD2 TGTGCCAGCAGCCCGAGCGGGGCGGGAAACTATGAGCAGTTCTTC CASSPSGAGNYEQFF
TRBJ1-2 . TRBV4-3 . TGCGCCAGCAGCCAAGATGGGGGGGGAACAGGGAAAGATGGCTACACCTTC CASSQDGGGTGKDGYTF
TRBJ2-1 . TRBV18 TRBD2 TGTGCCAGCTCACCAGCTGCGGGGGGGACCTACAATGAGCAGTTCTTC CASSPAAGGTYNEQFF
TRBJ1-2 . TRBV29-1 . TGCAGCGCCCGTCCTTCGGACTATGGCTACACCTTC CSARPSDYGYTF
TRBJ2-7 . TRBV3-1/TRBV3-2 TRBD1 TGTGCCAGCAGCCAAGCCTCGGGACAGGCCTACGAGCAGTACTTC CASSQASGQAYEQYF
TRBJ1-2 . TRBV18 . TGTGCCAGCTCACCCCAACAGGGACGTGGCTACACCTTC CASSPQQGRGYTF
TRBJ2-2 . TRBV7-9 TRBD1 TGTGCCAGCAGCTTATTGGGGACAGGATTGACCGGGGAGCTGTTTTTT CASSLLGTGLTGELFF
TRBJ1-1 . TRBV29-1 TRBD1 TGCAGCCTAACAGGGGGCCTCAGGAACACTGAAGCTTTCTTT CSLTGGLRNTEAFF
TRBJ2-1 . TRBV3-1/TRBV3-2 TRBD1 TGTGCCAGCAGCCCCCTTATCGACAGGGGTAATGAGCAGTTCTTC CASSPLIDRGNEQFF
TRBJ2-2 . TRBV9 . TGTGCCAGCAGCGTAGAAGCGTTACACGGGGAGCTGTTTTTT CASSVEALHGELFF
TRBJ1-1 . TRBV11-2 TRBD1 TGTGCCAGCAGCCCTGACAGGGGATCAACTGAAGCTTTCTTT CASSPDRGSTEAFF
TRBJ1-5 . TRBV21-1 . TGTGCCAGCAGCAAAGCCTTTCGGTTCCGGGGTTTATATTGCAATCAGCCCCAGCATTTT CASSKAFRFRGLYCNQPQHF
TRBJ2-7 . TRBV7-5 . TGTGCCAGAAGCTTAAGAGAGGGGACAGGTTTTCCCTACGAGCAGTACTTC CARSLREGTGFPYEQYF
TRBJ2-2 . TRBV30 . TGTGCCTGGAGTGTACTGGGGGGTGCCGGGGAGCTGTTTTTT CAWSVLGGAGELFF
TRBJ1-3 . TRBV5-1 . TGCGCCAGCAGCCTACAGAGTCCCTCTGGAAACACCATATATTTT CASSLQSPSGNTIYF
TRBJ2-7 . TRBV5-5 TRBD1 TGTGCCAGCAGCCTACGACAGGGCCGGGACGAGCAGTACTTC CASSLRQGRDEQYF
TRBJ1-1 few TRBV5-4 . TGTGCCAGCAGGGCGGGACCGTCGAACACTGAAGCTTTCTTT CASRAGPSNTEAFF
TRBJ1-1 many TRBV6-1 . TGTGCCAGCAGTGAGTGGGCGCCGAACACTGAAGCTTTCTTT CASSEWAPNTEAFF
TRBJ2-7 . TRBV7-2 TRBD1 TGTGCCAGCAGCTTGGACAGGGTCCGCGAGCAGTACTTC CASSLDRVREQYF
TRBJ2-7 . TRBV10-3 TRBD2 TGTGCCATCAGTGCTAGCGGGGGGACCTACGAGCAGTACTTC CAISASGGTYEQYF
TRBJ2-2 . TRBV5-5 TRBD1 TGTGCCAGCAGCTTGGGGACAGGGGGAACCGGGGAGCTGTTTTTT CASSLGTGGTGELFF
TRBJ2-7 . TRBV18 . TGTGCCAGCTCACCACCGAGCAGGGGTTTCCCCTACGAGCAGTACTTC CASSPPSRGFPYEQYF
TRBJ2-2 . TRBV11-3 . TGTGCCAGCAGAACAGGGACCGGGGAGCTGTTTTTT CASRTGTGELFF
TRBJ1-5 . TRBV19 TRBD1 TGTGCCAGTAGTCCAAATGGGGACAGGGGCAATCAGCCCCAGCATTTT CASSPNGDRGNQPQHF
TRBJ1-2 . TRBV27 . TGTGCCAGCCTAGGGGGGGCGAATGGCTACACCTTC CASLGGANGYTF
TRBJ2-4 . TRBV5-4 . TGTGCCAGCAGTTCTAAAAGCCAGGGGTTAACTAAAAACATTCAGTACTTC CASSSKSQGLTKNIQYF
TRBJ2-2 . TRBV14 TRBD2 TGTGCCAGCAGCCGGGGGACTAGCGGGAGCGGGGAGCTGTTTTTT CASSRGTSGSGELFF
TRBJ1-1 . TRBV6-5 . TGTGCCAGCAGTCCGCAAATCGCCAGGGGCACTGAAGCTTTCTTT CASSPQIARGTEAFF
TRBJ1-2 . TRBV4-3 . TGCGCCAGCAGCCAAGACCCCCGGGACACCTATGGCTACACCTTC CASSQDPRDTYGYTF